This entry lists 32 T cell receptor beta chains sequenced from one sample in a study of early T cells in non-severe SARS-CoV-2 infection. TCRdb recomputed calls from the 5' RACE reads with MiXCR, one row per CDR3 protein. The sample includes about 48,000 distinct CDR3 sequences, 5.5% to 6.5% of them seen just once. Source material: whole blood. The receptors shown here come from an adult who was a healthcare worker with PCR-confirmed SARS-CoV-2 infection or an uninfected control (not recorded which).

The gene calls are TRBV5-1 and TRBJ2-3; 7 nucleotides align to TRBD1. The germline CDR1 and CDR2 sequences are SGHRS and YFSETQ. CDR3 length equals 14 residues. V gave up 2 bases and J gave up 5 bases; unmatched junction bases: 5. The CDR3 spells CASSFRQGGDTQYF. In DNA, the CDR3 is TGCGCCAGCAGCTTTCGACAGGGTGGAGATACGCAGTATTTT.

This clonotype was counted ten times or more. The chain joins TRBV5-1 to TRBJ1-1, with TRBD1 matching 7 bases. Germline V gives CDR1 SGHRS, CDR2 YFSETQ. The V gene end was trimmed by 0 bases and the J gene end by 8 bases; junction bases not matched to a gene: 4. The CDR3 loop spans 13 amino acids. The CDR3 is CASSLGQGREAFF. For the CDR3, the DNA is TGCGCCAGCAGCTTGGGACAGGGAAGGGAAGCTTTCTTT.

Points on this clonotype: A junction end diverges from the germline sequence, so it may reflect a read error. The CDR3 loop is CAISEGSRAGPINRPQHF. For the CDR3, the DNA is TGTGCCATCAGTGAGGGCTCCCGCGCTGGACCGATAAATCGGCCCCAGCATTTT. The V gene is TRBV10-3, the J gene TRBJ1-5; D remains ambiguous. The CDR3 is made up of 18 amino acids. Germline V gives CDR1 ENHRY, CDR2 SYGVKD.

The gene calls are TRBV18 and TRBJ1-1, with D unresolved. Trimming removed 3 bases at V and 2 bases at J, with 10 bases between. The CDR3 spans 14 residues. Germline lookup yields CDR1 KGHSH and CDR2 LQKENI. CDR3 nucleotide sequence: TGTGCCAGCTCACCTGTTCAGGCAAACACTGAAGCTTTCTTT. Amino acid sequence: CASSPVQANTEAFF.

This clonotype appeared many times. The chain has TRBV11-2 and TRBJ1-1; TRBD1 might be the D (5 bases). With 3 bases removed from V and 2 bases from J, the gap between germline ends came to 10 bases. Germline CDR1 reads SGHAT; CDR2 reads FQNNGV. This CDR3 is built from 14 residues. Here the CDR3 reads CASSFEGSNTEAFF. The CDR3 nucleotides read TGTGCCAGCAGCTTTGAGGGGAGCAACACTGAAGCTTTCTTT.

At least ten counts were recorded for this clonotype. J is TRBJ1-2 and V is TRBV7-2, with 8 bases fitting TRBD1. V was clipped by 4 bases and J by 4 bases; unmatched bases: 8. This CDR3 is 15 amino acids long. Germline lookup yields CDR1 SGHTA and CDR2 FQGNSA. The CDR3 spells CASSSQGAGPYGYTF. DNA for the CDR3: TGTGCCAGCAGCTCCCAGGGGGCAGGTCCCTATGGCTACACCTTC. Based on the CDR3 plus reference TRBV7-2 and TRBJ1-2, the full variable domain is GAGVSQSPSNKVTEKGKDVELRCDPISGHTALYWYRQSLGQGLEFLIYFQGNSAPDKSGLPSDRFSAERTGGSVSTLTIQRTQQEDSAVYLCASSSQGAGPYGYTFGSGTRLTVV.

This clonotype was seen repeatedly, ten times or more. V and J are TRBV3-1 and TRBJ2-7; 13 bases map to TRBD2. Germline V gives CDR1 LGHDT, CDR2 YNNKEL (reference sequence). The junction had 4 bases not matched to a gene; V was cut back by 4 bases and J by 7 bases. The CDR3 runs to 14 residues. The chain's CDR3 is CASSRLAGGGEQYF. CDR3 bases: TGTGCCAGCAGCCGACTAGCGGGAGGTGGTGAGCAGTACTTC.

As for this clonotype: A clone one base away is much larger, so this may be a read error. The chain is built from TRBV5-1 and TRBJ1-1; 7 positions match TRBD1. The V gene's germline CDR1 is SGHRS and CDR2 YFSETQ. This CDR3 spans 14 amino acids. CDR3 DNA: TGCGCCAGCAGCTTGCCAGGGGGGAACACTGAAGCTTACTTT. Amino acids: CASSLPGGNTEAYF. The variable domain in full, completed from reference TRBV5-1 and TRBJ1-1, reads KAGVTQTPRYLIKTRGQQVTLSCSPISGHRSVSWYQQTPGQGLQFLFEYFSETQRNKGNFPGRFSGRQFSNSRSEMNVSTLELGDSALYLCASSLPGGNTEAYFGQGTRLTVV.

This clonotype appeared many times. The chain couples TRBV28 to TRBJ2-5; the D is unclear. The CDR3 totals 15 residues. Germline CDR1 reads MDHEN; CDR2 reads SYDVKM. Trimming removed 5 bases from V and 2 bases from J, with 15 bases in between. The CDR3 region has the DNA TGTGCCAGCAGTAGCCCCGTGGGGTCACAAGAGACCCAGTACTTC. The encoded protein is CASSSPVGSQETQYF. The full variable domain, with the rest looked up from reference TRBV28 and TRBJ2-5, is DVKVTQSSRYLVKRTGEKVFLECVQDMDHENMFWYRQDPGLGLRLIYFSYDVKMKEKGDIPEGYSVSREKKERFSLILESASTNQTSMYLCASSSPVGSQETQYFGPGTRLLVL.

This clonotype occurred many times. J is TRBJ1-1 and V is TRBV11-3; tentative D call: TRBD1 (5 bases). Germline CDR1 reads SGHNT; CDR2 reads YENEEA. This CDR3 region has 13 residues. V was shortened by 3 bases and J by 6 bases, with 11 bases between the two germline ends. The chain's CDR3 is CASSFQGTSEAFF. In nucleotides, the CDR3 is TGTGCCAGCAGCTTTCAGGGTACCTCTGAAGCTTTCTTT.

This clonotype was seen at least ten times. The chain couples TRBV7-3 to TRBJ2-1; TRBD1 matches at 7 bases. Germline CDR1 and CDR2: SGHTA and FQGTGA. V shed 2 bases, J shed 8 bases, and the junction held 9 bases outside the gene matches. This CDR3 has 15 amino acids. The CDR3 here is CASSLSKGAGDEQFF. CDR3 in DNA: TGTGCCAGCAGCTTATCGAAGGGGGCCGGCGATGAGCAGTTCTTC.

This clonotype was seen many times. The chain combines TRBV5-4 with TRBJ2-5, with D perhaps matching TRBD1 (5 bases). The CDR3 has 16 amino acids. Trimming left V 4 bases short and J 5 bases short, with 21 bases between. Germline-derived CDR1 and CDR2 are SGHNT and YYREEE (reference sequence). The CDR3 reads CASSTKKGPKGETQYF. The CDR3 DNA reads TGTGCCAGCAGCACTAAAAAGGGCCCTAAGGGGGAGACCCAGTACTTC.

This clonotype was detected many times. The V and J genes are TRBV12-5 and TRBJ1-1, with a possible D match to TRBD1 (6 bases). There are 14 residues in the CDR3. Per germline, CDR1 LGHNT and CDR2 FRNRAP. V was shortened by 6 bases and J by 11 bases, with 22 bases between the two germline ends. The CDR3: CASGLDSQRFEAFF. CDR3 coding DNA: TGTGCTAGTGGACTGGACAGCCAGCGATTCGAGGCTTTCTTT.

This clonotype showed up many times. This chain uses TRBV7-2 with TRBJ2-3, with 10 bases aligning to TRBD2. Looked up from germline, CDR1 is SGHTA and CDR2 is FQGNSA. With V trimmed by 2 bases and J by 2 bases, 13 bases remained unmatched. This CDR3 spans 19 amino acids. CDR3 DNA: TGTGCCAGCAGCTTACGAGCGGGGGGGCAAGGGAGTACCACAGATACGCAGTATTTT. This translates into CASSLRAGGQGSTTDTQYF.

J is TRBJ2-7 and V is TRBV7-2, with D perhaps assigned TRBD1 or TRBD2 (5 bases each). This CDR3 comprises 13 residues. Deletions cut 5 bases from V and 7 bases from J, with 15 bases between. CDR1 is SGHTA, CDR2 FQGNSA, per germline. The DNA of the CDR3 is TGTGCCAGCAGCCCGGGGCGTCGCGCGGAGCAGTACTTC. As protein: CASSPGRRAEQYF.

This clonotype was picked up many times. V gene TRBV18 combines with J gene TRBJ2-3; a possible D gene is TRBD2 (6 bases). Trimming took 4 bases from V and 4 from J, leaving 24 bases between them. CDR1 is KGHSH and CDR2 is LQKENI in the germline V gene. The CDR3 runs 18 residues. The CDR3 bases are TGTGCCAGCTCACAGTATGGCGGGATTGGGCGCGACGCAGATACGCAGTATTTT. Its protein is CASSQYGGIGRDADTQYF.

In the case of this clonotype: A single base separates this from a much larger clone, so it may be a read error. V and J are TRBV6-2 or TRBV6-3 and TRBJ2-2; a weak D match, TRBD1 (6 bases). Trimming pared 6 bases from V and 0 bases from J, leaving 11 bases between. The CDR3 has 15 amino acids. Germline lookup yields CDR1 MNHEY and CDR2 SVGEGT. The CDR3 bases are TGTGCCAGCAGCAGGGGACGGACGAACACCGGGGAGCTGTTTTTT. This sequence encodes CASSRGRTNTGELFF.

This clonotype was counted ten times or more. The chain uses TRBV5-6 and TRBJ2-5; 8 bases agree with TRBD1. V shed 0 bases, J shed 2 bases, and the junction held 3 bases outside the gene matches. The CDR3 loop spans 15 amino acids. The V gene's germline CDR1 is SGHDT and CDR2 YYEEEE. In DNA form, the CDR3 reads TGTGCCAGCAGCTTGGTCGGGACAGGTCAAGAGACCCAGTACTTC. Protein: CASSLVGTGQETQYF.

This clonotype was detected many times. The chain combines TRBV14 with TRBJ1-1; tentatively, D is TRBD1 (5 bases). The CDR3 sequence is 17 residues long. V lost 5 bases, J lost 1 base, and 20 bases lay in between. Per the germline V gene, CDR1 is SGHDN and CDR2 is FVKESK. CDR3 nucleotides: TGTGCCAGCAGCAAATGGCGCCAGGGACCGACGAACACTGAAGCTTTCTTT. Its translation: CASSKWRQGPTNTEAFF.

Ten or more counts support this clonotype. The chain couples TRBV3-1 to TRBJ2-3, with a weak D call TRBD2 (6 bases). Between the trimmed V and J ends, which lost 5 bases and 4 bases, there was a span of 13 bases. This CDR3 spans 14 amino acids. Germline loops: CDR1 LGHDT, CDR2 YNNKEL (reference sequence). This CDR3 is CASSDGGYADTQYF. The CDR3 DNA reads TGTGCCAGCAGCGATGGGGGGTACGCAGATACGCAGTATTTT.

This clonotype was counted at least ten times. The chain recombines TRBV3-1 with TRBJ2-3; 9 bases align to TRBD2. Per the germline V gene, CDR1 is LGHDT and CDR2 is YNNKEL (reference sequence). Germline trimming cut 4 bases from V and 5 bases from J; bases unmatched to any gene: 4. The CDR3 is made up of 14 amino acids. This CDR3 is CASSPSGTEDTQYF. The CDR3 DNA reads as TGTGCCAGCAGCCCTAGCGGGACTGAAGATACGCAGTATTTT.

This clonotype was recorded a few times. V and J are TRBV7-2 and TRBJ2-3; D unclear. CDR3 length: 12 residues. Germline loops: CDR1 SGHTA, CDR2 FQGNSA. V was clipped by 5 bases and J by 1 base, with 4 bases between them. The CDR3 here is CASSRGTDTQYF. In DNA form, the CDR3 reads TGTGCCAGCAGCCGGGGCACAGATACGCAGTATTTT.

This chain links TRBV5-1 with TRBJ2-2, with D maybe TRBD2 (5 bases). The V end was cut by 3 bases, the J end by 5 bases, with 11 bases between. The CDR3 runs to 14 residues. Germline assignment: CDR1 SGHRS and CDR2 YFSETQ. CDR3: CASSSYPGTGELFF. The CDR3 nucleotides are TGCGCCAGCAGCTCTTACCCGGGAACCGGGGAGCTGTTTTTT.

At least ten counts were recorded for this clonotype. Here the CDR3 reads CAWKDVNSPLHF. The DNA of the CDR3 is TGTGCCTGGAAGGACGTTAATTCACCCCTCCACTTT. The chain has TRBV30 and TRBJ1-6, with unresolved D. The V gene lost 4 bases and the J gene lost 6 bases, with 7 bases spanning the gap. The CDR3 has 12 residues. Germline CDR1 GTSNPN, CDR2 SVGIG (reference sequence). Combining the CDR3 with reference TRBV30 and TRBJ1-6 gives the whole variable domain SQTIHQWPATLVQPVGSPLSLECTVEGTSNPNLYWYRQAAGRGLQLLFYSVGIGQISSEVPQNLSASRPQDRQFILSSKKLLLSDSGFYLCAWKDVNSPLHFGNGTRLTVT.

This clonotype has at least ten counts. The V and J genes are TRBV19 and TRBJ2-3; tentative D call: TRBD1 (5 bases). CDR1 and CDR2 from the germline V gene are LNHDA and SQIVND (reference sequence). Between the trimmed V and J ends, which lost 5 bases and 6 bases, there was a span of 18 bases. CDR3 length equals 15 residues. The CDR3 loop reads CASSPYKGSFDTQYF. Here the CDR3 DNA reads TGTGCCAGTAGTCCCTATAAGGGGTCGTTCGATACGCAGTATTTT. Based on the CDR3 plus reference TRBV19 and TRBJ2-3, the full variable domain is DGGITQSPKYLFRKEGQNVTLSCEQNLNHDAMYWYRQDPGQGLRLIYYSQIVNDFQKGDIAEGYSVSREKKESFPLTVTSAQKNPTAFYLCASSPYKGSFDTQYFGPGTRLTVL.

This clonotype was counted many times. V is TRBV9 and J is TRBJ2-2; possible D gene TRBD1, 6 bases. Trimming left V 1 base short and J 6 bases short, with 16 bases between. This CDR3 region has 16 residues. The germline V gene encodes CDR1 SGDLS and CDR2 YYNGEE. CDR3 in DNA: TGTGCCAGCAGCGTAAATGCCCAGGGGCGGGCCGGGGAGCTGTTTTTT. Its translation is CASSVNAQGRAGELFF.

The chain carries TRBV4-1 and TRBJ2-7, with 7 bases fitting TRBD1. CDR3 length equals 17 residues. V trimming: 1 base; J trimming: 3 bases; junction bases outside the gene matches: 12. Germline V CDR1 and CDR2: MGHRA, YSYEKL. CDR3 DNA: TGCGCCAGCAGCCAAGTTTTCCGGGACAGACGAGACTACGAGCAGTACTTC. Its protein product is CASSQVFRDRRDYEQYF.

This clonotype was seen many times. V is TRBV28 and J is TRBJ1-5, with D possibly matching TRBD1 (6 bases). V was pared by 5 bases and J by 4 bases, with 15 bases between. Germline loops: CDR1 MDHEN, CDR2 SYDVKM. The CDR3 consists of 15 residues. The CDR3 region has the DNA TGTGCCAGCAGTCACCGGACAGTCGGTAATCAGCCCCAGCATTTT. Amino acids: CASSHRTVGNQPQHF.

This clonotype was seen at least ten times. The chain links TRBV7-8 to TRBJ2-7; possibly TRBD2 for D (5 bases). CDR1 SGHVS and CDR2 FQNEAQ come from the germline V gene. This CDR3 contains 15 residues. Trimming took off 5 bases at V and 2 bases at J, with 16 bases between the two ends. The CDR3 DNA is TGTGCCAGCAGCCGGACGGCTAGCAGCACCTACGAGCAGTACTTC. Encoded protein: CASSRTASSTYEQYF.

At least ten counts were recorded for this clonotype. J is TRBJ1-1 and V is TRBV11-2; 7 positions match TRBD1. Germline CDR1 SGHAT, CDR2 FQNNGV. There are 15 residues in the CDR3. The V and J ends lost 5 bases and 10 bases, in that order; junction bases with no gene match: 16. This CDR3 is CASSPISRGTALAFF. Written as DNA, the CDR3 is TGTGCCAGCAGCCCGATATCTAGGGGGACAGCCTTAGCTTTCTTT.

Ten or more counts support this clonotype. This chain connects TRBV30 to TRBJ2-4; D might be TRBD1 or TRBD2, each matching 5 bases. This CDR3 comprises 14 residues. Germline assignment: CDR1 GTSNPN and CDR2 SVGIG (reference sequence). Trimming removed 1 base at V and 9 bases at J, with 16 bases between. The CDR3 loop reads CAWSAGTLQGIQYF. In DNA, the CDR3 is TGTGCCTGGAGTGCCGGGACCCTGCAGGGCATTCAGTACTTC.

This clonotype was seen a few times. This rearrangement joins TRBV29-1 to TRBJ2-7; TRBD2 is a possible D gene (6 bases). Germline V CDR1 and CDR2: SQVTM, ANQGSEA. V lost 7 bases to trimming and J lost 0 bases, with 13 bases between them. The CDR3 has 13 residues. The CDR3 sequence: CSARGTASYEQYF. CDR3 coding DNA: TGCAGCGCGCGGGGCACCGCCTCCTACGAGCAGTACTTC.